These 24 T cell receptor beta chains originate from one sample sequenced in a study of cytomegalovirus exposure and HLA in healthy donors. The primer mix had 60 Vbeta and 13 Jbeta primers. Using immunoSEQ multiplex PCR, the repertoire was profiled, and TCRdb retains in-frame clones only, with some absent. The sample totals 200,000 to 250,000 clones; its top ten clones hold 1.1%. The sample taken for sequencing was PBMCs. All receptors derive from a girl aged 2 to 10 in good health and CMV-seropositive.

The gene calls are TRBV27 and TRBJ2-1; D might be TRBD1 (6 bases). In germline, CDR1 is MNHEY, CDR2 SMNVEV (reference sequence). This CDR3 region has 15 residues. Trimming cost V 6 bases and J 0 bases, with 12 bases left between them. This CDR3 reads CASREGQPSYNEQFF. The CDR3 nucleotides read TGTGCCAGCAGAGAAGGACAGCCCTCCTACAATGAGCAGTTCTTC.

Concerning this clone: The junction departs from germline at one end; a sequencing error may be responsible. This chain links TRBV10-3 with TRBJ1-5, with a tentative D call TRBD1 (6 bases). This CDR3 comprises 16 residues. CDR1 and CDR2 (germline): ENHRY, SYGVKD. CDR3 bases: TGTGCCATCAGTGAGTCCTTTCGACAGGACAATCGGCCCCAGCATTTT. It encodes CAISESFRQDNRPQHF.

This chain connects TRBV9 to TRBJ1-1; D call uncertain. Trimming cost V 0 bases and J 4 bases, with 7 bases left between them. The CDR3 runs to 13 residues. The germline gives CDR1 SGDLS, CDR2 YYNGEE. CDR3 loop: CASSVASATEAFF. CDR3 DNA sequence: TGTGCCAGCAGCGTAGCCAGCGCCACTGAAGCTTTCTTT.

The chain carries TRBV10-3 and TRBJ2-5; D not resolved. CDR3 length: 13 amino acids. V dropped 3 bases and J dropped 1 base, with 6 bases sitting between them. Germline V gene sequence: CDR1 ENHRY, CDR2 SYGVKD. The CDR3 DNA reads TGTGCCATCAGTGATCTCTTCCAAGAGACCCAGTACTTC. Translation gives CAISDLFQETQYF.

This rearrangement joins TRBV27 to TRBJ1-1; 8 positions agree with TRBD1. This CDR3 comprises 16 residues. Germline lookup yields CDR1 MNHEY and CDR2 SMNVEV (reference sequence). V was pared by 8 bases and J by 5 bases, with 16 bases of the junction left unmatched. The CDR3 region is CASGRQTDRGGTEAFF. The CDR3 nucleotides read TGTGCCAGCGGCCGCCAGACTGACAGGGGAGGTACTGAAGCTTTCTTT.

The rearrangement links TRBV6-5 to TRBJ2-1; possibly TRBD2 for D (6 bases). This CDR3 comprises 14 residues. CDR1 and CDR2 (germline): MNHEY, SVGAGI. The V and J ends lost 5 bases and 6 bases respectively, with 14 bases between them. CDR3 nucleotides: TGTGCCAGCAGTCAAACTTGGACTATCAATGAGCAGTTCTTC. Translation: CASSQTWTINEQFF.

This chain uses TRBV19 with TRBJ2-7, with D tentatively TRBD1 (6 bases). The germline gives CDR1 LNHDA, CDR2 SQIVND (reference sequence). There are 14 residues in the CDR3. V shed 2 bases and J shed 5 bases, with 13 bases lying between them. The CDR3 loop is CASSIRQGSDEQYF. The CDR3 DNA follows: TGTGCCAGTAGTATAAGGCAGGGGAGCGACGAGCAGTACTTC.

The chain links TRBV14 to TRBJ2-7; TRBD1 is a possible D gene (5 bases). The CDR3 is 14 residues long. CDR1 and CDR2 (germline): SGHDN, FVKESK. V lost 6 bases, J lost 4 bases, and 16 bases lay in between. The CDR3 nucleotides read TGTGCCAGCAGTCCATTGGACACGCTATACGAGCAGTACTTC. Translation: CASSPLDTLYEQYF. Drawing the rest from reference TRBV14 and TRBJ2-7, the complete variable domain is EAGVTQFPSHSVIEKGQTVTLRCDPISGHDNLYWYRRVMGKEIKFLLHFVKESKQDESGMPNNRFLAERTGGTYSTLKVQPAELEDSGVYFCASSPLDTLYEQYFGPGTRLTVT.

CDR3 bases: TGCGCCAGCACCGGGGATGGGACTGAAGCTTTCTTT. Translating it yields CASTGDGTEAFF. The chain recombines TRBV5-1 with TRBJ1-1; no clear D. V shed 6 bases and J shed 5 bases, with 11 bases lying between them. CDR1 is SGHRS, CDR2 YFSETQ, per germline. CDR3 length equals 12 residues. The variable domain in full, completed from reference TRBV5-1 and TRBJ1-1, reads KAGVTQTPRYLIKTRGQQVTLSCSPISGHRSVSWYQQTPGQGLQFLFEYFSETQRNKGNFPGRFSGRQFSNSRSEMNVSTLELGDSALYLCASTGDGTEAFFGQGTRLTVV.

The CDR3 bases are TGTGCCAGTAGTATAGAGGGCAGCGGGGAGCAGTACTTC. Amino acid sequence: CASSIEGSGEQYF. The chain recombines TRBV19 with TRBJ2-7; TRBD2 might be the D (6 bases). Germline lookup yields CDR1 LNHDA and CDR2 SQIVND (reference sequence). V was pared by 0 bases and J by 7 bases, with 10 bases between. The CDR3 spans 13 residues. The full variable domain, completed using reference TRBV19 and TRBJ2-7, is DGGITQSPKYLFRKEGQNVTLSCEQNLNHDAMYWYRQDPGQGLRLIYYSQIVNDFQKGDIAEGYSVSREKKESFPLTVTSAQKNPTAFYLCASSIEGSGEQYFGPGTRLTVT.

The CDR3 DNA follows: TGCGCCAGCAGCTTATGGGGACAAAGCAATCAGCCCCAGCATTTT. The encoded protein is CASSLWGQSNQPQHF. This chain joins TRBV5-1 and TRBJ1-5, with a weak D call TRBD1 (6 bases). The germline V gene encodes CDR1 SGHRS and CDR2 YFSETQ. CDR3 length equals 15 residues. Trimming took 2 bases from V and 1 from J, leaving 10 bases between them.

The chain employs TRBV10-1 and TRBJ1-5; no reliable D call. The V gene lost 6 bases and the J gene lost 2 bases, with 11 bases spanning the gap. This CDR3 region has 14 residues. CDR1 is WNHNN, CDR2 SYGVQD, per germline (reference sequence). The CDR3 DNA sequence: TGCGCCAGCAGCCTGAGAGTTGGCAATCAGCCCCAGCATTTT. It is translated as CASSLRVGNQPQHF.

The chain joins TRBV2 to TRBJ1-1; D not certain. Per germline, CDR1 SNHLY and CDR2 FYNNEI. V lost 3 bases and J 5 bases, leaving 16 bases between the germline ends. This CDR3 region has 15 residues. The CDR3 region has the DNA TGTGCCAGCAGTGAGGATGCGGGGTCGGTAACTGAAGCTTTCTTT. Translation gives CASSEDAGSVTEAFF.

The V and J genes are TRBV6-5 and TRBJ2-1; 10 positions match TRBD2. Germline CDR1 MNHEY, CDR2 SVGAGI. The ends lost 2 bases at V and 6 bases at J; junction bases unmatched: 7. The CDR3 has 16 residues. The CDR3 here is CASSYQLAGRINEQFF. The CDR3 DNA reads as TGTGCCAGCAGTTACCAACTAGCGGGGCGGATCAATGAGCAGTTCTTC.

The gene calls are TRBV28 and TRBJ1-1; no clear D. Trimming cost V 8 bases and J 2 bases, with 9 bases left between them. In germline, CDR1 is MDHEN, CDR2 SYDVKM. CDR3 length equals 12 residues. DNA of the CDR3: TGTGCCAGCGGCCTAGTCAACACTGAAGCTTTCTTT. This codes for CASGLVNTEAFF. Supplemented by reference TRBV28 and TRBJ1-1, the full variable domain reads DVKVTQSSRYLVKRTGEKVFLECVQDMDHENMFWYRQDPGLGLRLIYFSYDVKMKEKGDIPEGYSVSREKKERFSLILESASTNQTSMYLCASGLVNTEAFFGQGTRLTVV.

V usage is TRBV7-8 and J usage is TRBJ2-2; 15 nucleotides line up with TRBD2. V lost 6 bases and J lost 4; bases outside the gene matches: 12. Germline CDR1 reads SGHVS; CDR2 reads FQNEAQ. This CDR3 has 19 amino acids. The CDR3 bases are TGTGCCAGCAGGAGACCGGGACTAGCGGGAGGCGGGGTCACCGGGGAGCTGTTTTTT. Translation: CASRRPGLAGGGVTGELFF.

The chain couples TRBV7-9 to TRBJ2-3; 8 bases map to TRBD1. The CDR3 spans 16 residues. Unmatched junction bases numbered 9, after V lost 5 bases and J lost 2 bases. Germline CDR1 reads SEHNR; CDR2 reads FQNEAQ (reference sequence). The CDR3 sequence is CASSPGDRQTTDTQYF. As DNA, the CDR3 is TGTGCCAGCAGCCCTGGGGACAGGCAGACCACAGATACGCAGTATTTT.

The chain recombines TRBV5-1 with TRBJ2-1; D not certain. Germline-derived CDR1 and CDR2 are SGHRS and YFSETQ. Trimming removed 1 base from V and 2 bases from J, with 10 bases in between. CDR3 length: 15 amino acids. CDR3 sequence: CASSLSNLAYNEQFF. CDR3 nucleotide sequence: TGCGCCAGCAGCTTGAGTAACCTAGCCTACAATGAGCAGTTCTTC.

The rearrangement joins TRBV28 to TRBJ2-2; 9 bases are a match to TRBD2. Germline assignment: CDR1 MDHEN and CDR2 SYDVKM. This CDR3 is 16 amino acids long. J lost 3 bases, V lost 6 bases, and 8 bases had no gene match. CDR3 sequence reads: CASSTVAGADTGELFF. CDR3 coding DNA: TGTGCCAGCAGCACTGTAGCGGGAGCCGACACCGGGGAGCTGTTTTTT.

The chain uses TRBV28 and TRBJ1-4; the match to TRBD1 covers 7 bases. CDR1 is MDHEN, CDR2 SYDVKM, per germline. This CDR3 is 16 amino acids long. Trimming at V came to 4 bases and at J to 3 bases, leaving 8 bases not matched to a gene. The DNA for the CDR3 is TGTGCCAGCAGTTCCATTCCAGGGGGAGCTAATGAAAAACTGTTTTTT. It yields the protein CASSSIPGGANEKLFF.

The chain joins TRBV5-4 to TRBJ2-7; perhaps TRBD2 as D (6 bases). The ends were cut back, 4 bases at V and 0 bases at J, with 14 bases in the middle. The V gene's germline CDR1 is SGHNT and CDR2 YYREEE (reference sequence). The CDR3 covers 15 residues. The CDR3 spells CASSPDSGTSYEQYF. The CDR3 region has the DNA TGTGCCAGCAGCCCGGATAGCGGTACCTCCTACGAGCAGTACTTC.

V usage is TRBV2 and J usage is TRBJ1-5; the D gene is possibly TRBD1 (5 bases). V was trimmed by 6 bases and J by 5 bases, leaving 11 bases between them. The CDR3 consists of 13 residues. From germline, CDR1 is SNHLY and CDR2 FYNNEI. The CDR3 sequence is CASRPNRYQPQHF. CDR3 sequence (DNA): TGTGCCAGCAGGCCTAACAGGTATCAGCCCCAGCATTTT.

The chain has TRBV12-5 and TRBJ1-1, with 10 bases that match TRBD1. The V and J ends lost 6 bases and 5 bases, in that order; junction bases with no gene match: 6. The CDR3 is 14 amino acids. CDR1 LGHNT and CDR2 FRNRAP come from the germline V gene. For the CDR3, the DNA is TGTGCTAGTGGCCCGGGACAGGGGTCGACTGAAGCTTTCTTT. It yields the protein CASGPGQGSTEAFF.

The chain recombines TRBV14 with TRBJ2-7; 7 positions match TRBD1. The ends lost 3 bases at V and 6 bases at J; junction bases unmatched: 2. The germline V gene encodes CDR1 SGHDN and CDR2 FVKESK. There are 12 residues in the CDR3. CDR3 in DNA: TGTGCCAGCAGCCAGACAGGGTTCGAGCAGTACTTC. It codes for CASSQTGFEQYF.